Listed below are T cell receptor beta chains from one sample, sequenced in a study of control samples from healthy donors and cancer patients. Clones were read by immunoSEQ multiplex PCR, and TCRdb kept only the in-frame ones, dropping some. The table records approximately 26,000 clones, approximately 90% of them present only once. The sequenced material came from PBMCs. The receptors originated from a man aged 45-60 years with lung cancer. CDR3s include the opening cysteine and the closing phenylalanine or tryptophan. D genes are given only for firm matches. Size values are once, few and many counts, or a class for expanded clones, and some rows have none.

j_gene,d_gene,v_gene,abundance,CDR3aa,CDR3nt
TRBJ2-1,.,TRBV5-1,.,CASSLVPSYNEQFF,TGCGCCAGCAGCTTGGTCCCTTCCTACAATGAGCAGTTCTTC
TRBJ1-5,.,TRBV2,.,CASSVGDNQPQHF,TGTGCCAGCAGTGTGGGAGACAATCAGCCCCAGCATTTT
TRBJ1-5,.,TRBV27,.,CASSPTTYQPQHF,TGTGCCAGCAGTCCTACCACTTATCAGCCCCAGCATTTT
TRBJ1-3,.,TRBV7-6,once,CASSLGSAASGNTIYF,TGTGCCAGCAGCTTGGGCAGTGCCGCCTCTGGAAACACCATATATTTT
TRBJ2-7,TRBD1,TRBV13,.,CASRSAGQGHEQYF,TGTGCCAGCAGGTCCGCGGGACAGGGCCACGAGCAGTACTTC
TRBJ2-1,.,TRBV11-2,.,CASSSEGSSYNEQFF,TGTGCCAGCAGCTCCGAGGGGAGCTCCTACAATGAGCAGTTCTTC
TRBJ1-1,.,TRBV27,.,CASLMTGNTEAFF,TGTGCCAGCCTCATGACAGGAAACACTGAAGCTTTCTTT
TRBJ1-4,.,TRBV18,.,CASSPPSSGGFHEKLFF,TGTGCCAGCTCACCGCCCTCCTCGGGGGGGTTTCATGAAAAACTGTTTTTT
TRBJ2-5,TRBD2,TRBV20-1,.,CSASGGETQYF,TGCAGTGCTAGCGGGGGGGAGACCCAGTACTTC
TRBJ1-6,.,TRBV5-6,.,CASSPAGDSPLHF,TGTGCCAGCAGCCCGGCGGGGGATTCACCCCTCCACTTT
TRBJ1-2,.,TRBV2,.,CASVEQEWSNYGYTF,TGTGCCAGTGTGGAGCAGGAATGGTCTAACTATGGCTACACCTTC
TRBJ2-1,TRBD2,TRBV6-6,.,CASSYAAGGQFNEQFF,TGTGCCAGCAGTTACGCGGCGGGGGGGCAGTTCAATGAGCAGTTCTTC
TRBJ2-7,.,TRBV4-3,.,CASSQEGIAQASYEQYF,TGCGCCAGCAGCCAAGAAGGTATAGCGCAGGCTTCCTACGAGCAGTACTTC
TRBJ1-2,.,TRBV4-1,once,CASSPREGQGYTF,TGCGCCAGCAGCCCAAGGGAAGGGCAAGGCTACACCTTC
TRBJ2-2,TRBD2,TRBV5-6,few,CASSFPSGVTGELFF,TGTGCCAGCAGCTTTCCTAGCGGGGTCACCGGGGAGCTGTTTTTT
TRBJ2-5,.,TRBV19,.,CASSIRTGDAARETQYF,TGTGCCAGTAGTATCCGGACGGGGGATGCAGCTCGAGAGACCCAGTACTTC
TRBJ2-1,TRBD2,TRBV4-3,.,CASSQDRLAGGSRSNEQFF,TGCGCCAGCAGCCAAGATCGACTAGCGGGGGGGTCGCGGAGCAATGAGCAGTTCTTC
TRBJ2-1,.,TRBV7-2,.,CASTLRGAAVNEQFF,TGTGCCAGCACTCTCAGGGGGGCCGCCGTCAATGAGCAGTTCTTC
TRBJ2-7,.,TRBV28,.,CASSRFYEQYF,TGTGCCAGCAGTAGGTTCTACGAGCAGTACTTC
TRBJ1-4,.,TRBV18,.,CASSPGGGDEKLFF,TGTGCCAGCTCACCAGGGGGCGGGGATGAAAAACTGTTTTTT
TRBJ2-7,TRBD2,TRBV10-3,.,CAIRSGTSSYEQYF,TGTGCCATCAGGAGCGGGACCAGCTCCTACGAGCAGTACTTC
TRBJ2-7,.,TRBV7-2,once,CASSLDPDSYEQYF,TGTGCCAGCAGCTTAGACCCGGACTCCTACGAGCAGTACTTC
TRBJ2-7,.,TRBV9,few,CASSVDEGTYEQYF,TGTGCCAGCAGCGTAGATGAGGGGACCTACGAGCAGTACTTC
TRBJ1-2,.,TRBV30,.,CAWRGTGSGGYTF,TGTGCCTGGAGAGGGACTGGCTCGGGAGGCTACACCTTC
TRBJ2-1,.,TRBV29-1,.,CSVDRGGQFF,TGCAGCGTTGATCGGGGAGGGCAGTTCTTC
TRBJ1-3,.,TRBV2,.,CASSSAGMGSGNTIYF,TGTGCCAGCTCGAGTGCGGGAATGGGCTCTGGAAACACCATATATTTT
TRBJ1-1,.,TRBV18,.,CASSPEQNTEAFF,TGTGCCAGCTCACCTGAACAGAACACTGAAGCTTTCTTT
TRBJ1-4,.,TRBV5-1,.,CASSPTGTSSEKLFF,TGCGCCAGCAGCCCGACCGGGACCAGCTCCGAAAAACTGTTTTTT
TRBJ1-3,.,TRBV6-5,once,CASSPGLSSGNTIYF,TGTGCCAGCAGCCCCGGCCTATCTTCTGGAAACACCATATATTTT
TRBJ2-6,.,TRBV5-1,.,CASSLVPPGYASGANVLTF,TGCGCCAGCAGCTTGGTACCTCCGGGGTACGCTTCTGGGGCCAACGTCCTGACTTTC
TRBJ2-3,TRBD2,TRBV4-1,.,CASSQDQMAGGMTNTQYF,TGCGCCAGCAGCCAAGATCAAATGGCGGGGGGAATGACAAATACGCAGTATTTT
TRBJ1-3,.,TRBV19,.,CASSGTYSGNTIYF,TGTGCCAGCTCGGGGACTTACTCTGGAAACACCATATATTTT
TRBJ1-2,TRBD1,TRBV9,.,CASSHHRVGGPYGYTF,TGTGCCAGCAGCCACCACCGGGTAGGGGGCCCGTATGGCTACACCTTC
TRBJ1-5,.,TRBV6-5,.,CASSSLSQGEGPQHF,TGTGCCAGCAGTTCACTTAGTCAGGGAGAGGGGCCCCAGCATTTT
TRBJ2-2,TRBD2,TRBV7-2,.,CASSPKTSPDTGELFF,TGTGCCAGCAGCCCCAAGACTAGCCCCGACACCGGGGAGCTGTTTTTT
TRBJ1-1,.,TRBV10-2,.,CASSQNSEAFF,TGCGCCAGCAGTCAGAACTCTGAAGCTTTCTTT
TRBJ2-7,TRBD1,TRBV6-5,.,CASSPGTGAKYEQYF,TGTGCCAGCAGTCCCGGGACAGGGGCCAAGTACGAGCAGTACTTC
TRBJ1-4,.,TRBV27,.,CASSSLGLSSEKLFF,TGTGCCAGCAGTTCCCTCGGATTGTCTAGCGAAAAACTGTTTTTT
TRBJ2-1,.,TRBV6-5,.,CASSYRGYHNEQFF,TGTGCCAGCAGTTACAGGGGTTATCACAATGAGCAGTTCTTC
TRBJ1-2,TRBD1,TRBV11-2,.,CASSLAPRGRLSSYGYTF,TGTGCCAGCAGCTTAGCCCCCAGGGGGCGCCTATCTTCCTATGGCTACACCTTC
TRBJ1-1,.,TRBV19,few,CASSIAGFVTEAFF,TGTGCCAGTAGTATCGCAGGGTTTGTCACTGAAGCTTTCTTT
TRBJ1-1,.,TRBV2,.,CASSTDRNTEAFF,TGTGCCAGCAGTACGGACAGGAACACTGAAGCTTTCTTT
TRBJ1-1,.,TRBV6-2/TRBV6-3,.,CASSYMNTEAFF,TGTGCCAGCAGTTACATGAACACTGAAGCTTTCTTT
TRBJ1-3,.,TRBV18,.,CASSPSSFTGNTIYF,TGTGCCAGCTCACCCTCCTCCTTCACTGGCAACACCATATATTTT
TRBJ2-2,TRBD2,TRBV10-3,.,CAMGGTSGGELFF,TGTGCCATGGGCGGGACTAGCGGCGGGGAGCTGTTTTTT
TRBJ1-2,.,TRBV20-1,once,CSAPYYGYTF,TGCAGTGCGCCCTACTATGGCTACACCTTC
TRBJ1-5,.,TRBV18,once,CASSREGGFSNQPQHF,TGTGCCAGCTCCCGAGAGGGAGGCTTCAGCAATCAGCCCCAGCATTTT
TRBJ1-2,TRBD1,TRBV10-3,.,CAISDRGYGYTF,TGTGCCATCAGTGACAGGGGGTATGGCTACACCTTC
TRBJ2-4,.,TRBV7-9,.,CASSVGHDSKNIQYF,TGTGCCAGCAGCGTTGGACATGATTCGAAAAACATTCAGTACTTC
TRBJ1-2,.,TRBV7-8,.,CASSPLEGYTF,TGTGCCAGCAGCCCCTTGGAAGGCTACACCTTC
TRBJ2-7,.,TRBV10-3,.,CAIRTGSYEQYF,TGTGCCATCAGAACAGGCTCCTACGAGCAGTACTTC
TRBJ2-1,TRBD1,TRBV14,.,CASSQEGWGGRTGTGFYNEQFF,TGTGCCAGCAGCCAAGAGGGATGGGGGGGACGAACCGGGACAGGGTTCTACAATGAGCAGTTCTTC
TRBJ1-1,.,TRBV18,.,CASSQDHGAGVAFF,TGTGCCAGCTCACAGGACCACGGCGCCGGGGTAGCTTTCTTT